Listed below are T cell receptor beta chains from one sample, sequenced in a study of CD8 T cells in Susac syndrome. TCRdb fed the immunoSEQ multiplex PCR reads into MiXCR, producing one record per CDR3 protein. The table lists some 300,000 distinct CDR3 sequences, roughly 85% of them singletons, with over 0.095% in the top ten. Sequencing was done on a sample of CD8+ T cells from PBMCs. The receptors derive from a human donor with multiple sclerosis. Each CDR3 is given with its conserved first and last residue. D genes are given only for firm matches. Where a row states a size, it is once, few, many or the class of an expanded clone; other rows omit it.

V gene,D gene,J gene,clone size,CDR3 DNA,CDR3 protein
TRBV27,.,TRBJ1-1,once,TGTGCCAGCCAGGGCACGGTGAACACTGAAGCTTTCTTT,CASQGTVNTEAFF
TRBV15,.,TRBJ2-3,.,TGTGCCACCAGCAGAGATTTGGCAGGTGGCGCAGATACGCAGTATTTT,CATSRDLAGGADTQYF
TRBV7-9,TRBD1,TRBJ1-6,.,TGTGCCAGCAAAGAGACAGGGGATAATTCACCCCTCCACTTT,CASKETGDNSPLHF
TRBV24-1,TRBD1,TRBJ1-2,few,TGTGCCACCAGTGATGCTGACAGGGCGGAGGGCTACACCTTC,CATSDADRAEGYTF
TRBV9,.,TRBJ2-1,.,TGTGCCAGCAGCCCAAGAGGATTTAGCTCCTACAATGAGCAGTTCTTC,CASSPRGFSSYNEQFF
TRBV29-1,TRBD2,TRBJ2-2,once,TGCAGCGTTGAAGATCTTGGGGTGACTAGCGGGCGCACCGGGGAGCTGTTTTTT,CSVEDLGVTSGRTGELFF
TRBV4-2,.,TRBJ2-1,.,TGTGCCAGCGGAGACCCTAGTGAAACCAGCTCCTACAATGAGCAGTTCTTC,CASGDPSETSSYNEQFF
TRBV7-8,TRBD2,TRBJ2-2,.,TGTGCCAGCAGCTTAGTTGCGACTAGCGGGAGAATCGGGGAGCTGTTTTTT,CASSLVATSGRIGELFF
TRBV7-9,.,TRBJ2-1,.,TGTGCCAGCAGTTCAGATCGCAATGAGCAGTTCTTC,CASSSDRNEQFF
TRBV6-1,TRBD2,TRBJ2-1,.,TGTGCCAGCAGCCTGACTAGCTTAAGCTCCTACAATGAGCAGTTCTTC,CASSLTSLSSYNEQFF
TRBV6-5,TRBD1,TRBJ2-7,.,TGTGCCAGCAGTTACTCGTGGGAACGACAGGGGGGCTTCATTACCGAGCAGTACTTC,CASSYSWERQGGFITEQYF
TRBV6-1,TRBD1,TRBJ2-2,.,TGTGCCAGCATCCGGGACAGGGAAGGGCTGTTTTTT,CASIRDREGLFF
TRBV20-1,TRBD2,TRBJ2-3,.,TGCAGTGCTAGAGATTTTAATCTAGCGGGAGGGCCCGCAGATACGCAGTATTTT,CSARDFNLAGGPADTQYF
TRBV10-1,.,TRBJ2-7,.,TGCGCCAGCAGTGAGGGAGGCCTCCCCTACGAGCAGTACTTC,CASSEGGLPYEQYF
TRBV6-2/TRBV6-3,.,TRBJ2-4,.,TGTGCCACCGGACCCTCGGGGGCCAAAAACATTCAGTACTTC,CATGPSGAKNIQYF
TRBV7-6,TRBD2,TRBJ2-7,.,TGTGCCAGCAGCGAAAGGACTAGCGGGAGGGCCTCCTACGAGCAGTACTTC,CASSERTSGRASYEQYF
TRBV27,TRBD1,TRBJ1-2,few,TGTGCCAGCCTAAGTCCAGGACAGGGGACAAACCCTCATGGCTACACCTTC,CASLSPGQGTNPHGYTF
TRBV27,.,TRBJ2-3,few,TGTGCCAGCAGTTCTCCGGGTGGGACGCAGTATTTT,CASSSPGGTQYF
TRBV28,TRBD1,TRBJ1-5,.,TGTGCCAGCAGTCCAACAGGGGAGGTTCAGCCCCAGCATTTT,CASSPTGEVQPQHF
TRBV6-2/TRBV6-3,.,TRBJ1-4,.,TGTGCCTGCAGTTATTTTCGCATATGGGAAAAACTGTTTTTT,CACSYFRIWEKLFF
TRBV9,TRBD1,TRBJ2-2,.,TGTGCCAGCAGCGTGACAGGGGACAACACCGGGGAGCTGTTTTTT,CASSVTGDNTGELFF
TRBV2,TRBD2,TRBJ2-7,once,TGTGCCAGCAGTTTAGCGGGAGAAATCCACGAGCAGTACTTC,CASSLAGEIHEQYF
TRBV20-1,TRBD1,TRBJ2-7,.,TGCAGTGCTAGAGACGACAGGGGGCCCTACGAGCAGTACTTC,CSARDDRGPYEQYF
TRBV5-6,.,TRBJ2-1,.,TGTGCCAGCAGCTCAGCCCGACTGGACAATGAGCAGTTCTTC,CASSSARLDNEQFF
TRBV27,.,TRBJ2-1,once,TGTGCCAGCAGTACCCACAATGAGCAGTTCTTC,CASSTHNEQFF
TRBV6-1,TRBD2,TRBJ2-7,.,TGTGCCACCCTAGCGGGAGCGCTCTACGAGCAGTACTTC,CATLAGALYEQYF
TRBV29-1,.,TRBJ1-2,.,TGCAGCACCACACCTGAGGGAAAGGACTATGGCTACACCTTC,CSTTPEGKDYGYTF
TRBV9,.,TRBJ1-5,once,TGTGCCAGCAGCGTAAACGGGGGAGGCAATCAGCCCCAGCATTTT,CASSVNGGGNQPQHF
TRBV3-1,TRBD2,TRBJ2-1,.,TGTGCCAGCAGCCATCTTTTTGCGAGCCGGACTAGCGCCGACAATGAGCAGTTCTTC,CASSHLFASRTSADNEQFF
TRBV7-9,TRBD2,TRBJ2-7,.,TGTGCCAGCAGCGCGAGCGGGAGGAGCTCCTACGAGCAGTACTTC,CASSASGRSSYEQYF
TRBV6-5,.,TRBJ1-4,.,TGTGCCGGGCGGCCAGCAACTAGTGAAAAACTGTTTTTT,CAGRPATSEKLFF
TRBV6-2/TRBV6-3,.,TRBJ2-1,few,TGTGCCAGCAGGGGGACTGACCCCTACAATGAGCAGTTCTTC,CASRGTDPYNEQFF
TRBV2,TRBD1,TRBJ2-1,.,TGTGCCAGCAGGATCCGGGACAGCCGGAAAAATGAGCAGTTCTTC,CASRIRDSRKNEQFF
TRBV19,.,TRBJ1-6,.,TGTGCCAGTAGCCAGGGGAATAATTCACCCCTCCACTTT,CASSQGNNSPLHF
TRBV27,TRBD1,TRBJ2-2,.,TGTGCCAGCAGTACCGAAGGGGGCACAGATTACACCGGGGAGCTGTTTTTT,CASSTEGGTDYTGELFF
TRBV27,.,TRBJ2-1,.,TGTGCCAGCAGCTTAGTTGTGGGAGGAAGCTCCTACAATGAGCAGTTCTTC,CASSLVVGGSSYNEQFF
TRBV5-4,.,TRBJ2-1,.,TGTGCCAGCAGCCAAGTATCTAATGAGCAGTTCTTC,CASSQVSNEQFF
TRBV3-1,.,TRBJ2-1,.,TGTGCCAGCAGCCAAGATAGGGCAGCCGGTGCGCAGTTCTTC,CASSQDRAAGAQFF
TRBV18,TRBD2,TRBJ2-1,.,TGTGCCAGCTCACCGACTAGCGGAATGCACTACAATGAGCAGTTCTTC,CASSPTSGMHYNEQFF
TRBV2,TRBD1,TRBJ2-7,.,TGTGCCAGCGCCTCCGGGACAGACTCCTACGAGCAGTACTTC,CASASGTDSYEQYF
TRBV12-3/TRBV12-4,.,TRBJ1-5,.,TGTGCCAGCAGTTTAGGGGGGTCCACTCAGCCCCAGCATTTT,CASSLGGSTQPQHF
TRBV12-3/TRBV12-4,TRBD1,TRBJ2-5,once,TGTGCCAGCAGTTCTCAGGACAGGCAAGAGACCCAGTACTTC,CASSSQDRQETQYF
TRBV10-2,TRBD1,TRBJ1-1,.,TGCGCCAGCAGGAGGGGGACAGGTAGTATGAACACTGAAGCTTTCTTT,CASRRGTGSMNTEAFF
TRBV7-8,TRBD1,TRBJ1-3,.,TGTGCCAGCAGCTTAAGAGGGGGCGGCAGGGACACCATATATTTT,CASSLRGGGRDTIYF
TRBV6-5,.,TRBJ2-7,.,TGTGCCAGCAGTTACGGACTTTCTAACGAGCAGTACTTC,CASSYGLSNEQYF
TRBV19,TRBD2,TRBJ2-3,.,TGTGCCAGTAGACCTATCCTTGGGACTAGCGGGTCTAGCACAGATACGCAGTATTTT,CASRPILGTSGSSTDTQYF
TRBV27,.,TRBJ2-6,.,TGTGCCAGCAGTTCCCTTAACTCAGACTCTGGGGCCAACGTCCTGACTTTC,CASSSLNSDSGANVLTF
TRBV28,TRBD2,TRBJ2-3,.,TGTGCCAGCAGTGTCAAGCGGGAGGGCCTTGGAGATACGCAGTATTTT,CASSVKREGLGDTQYF
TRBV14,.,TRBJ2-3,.,TGTGCCAGCAGCCAAGATACGGGGAGCACAGATACGCAGTATTTT,CASSQDTGSTDTQYF
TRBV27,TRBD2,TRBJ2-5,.,TGTGCCAGCAGTCTCCGGACTAGCGGGCAAGAGACCCAGTACTTC,CASSLRTSGQETQYF
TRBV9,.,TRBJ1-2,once,TGTGCCAGCAGCGGACACAGGGCGGGTAATGGCTACACCTTC,CASSGHRAGNGYTF